Sequencing of this TCR beta chain was carried out in a study of T cell changes during pregnancy in multiple sclerosis. Clones were read by immunoSEQ multiplex PCR, and TCRdb kept only the in-frame ones, dropping some. Among 45,000 to 60,000 clones listed, roughly nine tenths were seen once. The CDR3 extends over 15 amino acids. V lost 3 bases, J lost 5 bases, and 14 bases lay in between. Germline V gene data show CDR1 as LNHDA and CDR2 as SQIVND (reference sequence). V is TRBV19 and J is TRBJ1-5, with D tentatively TRBD1 (5 bases). The sequence came from a female donor with multiple sclerosis, enrolled in a pregnancy study. The sequences come from CD4+ T cells from peripheral blood mononuclear cells, collected in the second trimester of pregnancy. The CDR3 region is CASSIEGRRDQPQHF. The CDR3 DNA reads TGTGCCAGTAGTATTGAGGGGAGGAGGGATCAGCCCCAGCATTTT.